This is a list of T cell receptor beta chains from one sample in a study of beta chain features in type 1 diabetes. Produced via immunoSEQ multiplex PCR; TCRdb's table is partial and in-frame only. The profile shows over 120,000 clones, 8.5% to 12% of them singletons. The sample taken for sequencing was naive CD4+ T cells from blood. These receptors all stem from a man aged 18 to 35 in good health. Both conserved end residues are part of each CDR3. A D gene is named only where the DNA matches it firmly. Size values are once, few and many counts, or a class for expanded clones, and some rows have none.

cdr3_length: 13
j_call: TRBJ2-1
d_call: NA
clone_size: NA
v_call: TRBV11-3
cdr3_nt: TGTGCCAGCAGCTTAGGACAGAACAATGAGCAGTTCTTC
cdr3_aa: CASSLGQNNEQFF

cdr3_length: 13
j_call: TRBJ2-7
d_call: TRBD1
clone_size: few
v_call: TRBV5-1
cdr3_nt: TGCGCCAGCAGCCAGCTGAGGGGGCGTGAGCAGTACTTC
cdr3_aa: CASSQLRGREQYF

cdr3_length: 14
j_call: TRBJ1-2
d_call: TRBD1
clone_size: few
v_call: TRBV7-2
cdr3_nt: TGTGCCAGCAGTTTGGACAGGACGAACTATGGCTACACCTTC
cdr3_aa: CASSLDRTNYGYTF

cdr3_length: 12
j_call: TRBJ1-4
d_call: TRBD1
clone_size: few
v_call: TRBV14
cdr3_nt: TGTGCCAGCTCCGGGACAGAAGAAAAACTGTTTTTT
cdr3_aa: CASSGTEEKLFF

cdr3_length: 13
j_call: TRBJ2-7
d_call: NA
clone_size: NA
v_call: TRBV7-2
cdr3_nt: TGTGCCAGCAGCCCGGACAACTCTCGCGAGCAGTACTTC
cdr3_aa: CASSPDNSREQYF

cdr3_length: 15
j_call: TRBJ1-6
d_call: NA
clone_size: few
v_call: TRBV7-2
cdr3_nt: TGTGCCAGCAGCTTAGGGGGGGGTTATAATTCACCCCTCCACTTT
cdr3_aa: CASSLGGGYNSPLHF

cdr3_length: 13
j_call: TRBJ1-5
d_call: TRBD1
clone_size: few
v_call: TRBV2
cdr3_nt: TGTGCCAGCAGGGGGACAGGGGCTCAGCCCCAGCATTTT
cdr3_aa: CASRGTGAQPQHF

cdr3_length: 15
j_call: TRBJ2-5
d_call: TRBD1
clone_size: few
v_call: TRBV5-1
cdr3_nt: TGCGCCAGCAGCTTGGGCGGACAGGGGACAGAGACCCAGTACTTC
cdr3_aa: CASSLGGQGTETQYF

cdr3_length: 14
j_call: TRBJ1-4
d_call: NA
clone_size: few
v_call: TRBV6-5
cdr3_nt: TGTGCCAGCAGGGACAGATCAACTAATGAAAAACTGTTTTTT
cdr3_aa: CASRDRSTNEKLFF

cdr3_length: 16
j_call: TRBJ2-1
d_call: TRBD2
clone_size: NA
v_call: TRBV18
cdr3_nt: TGTGCCAGCTCAATTTGGACTAGCGGGTTACACAATGAGCAGTTCTTC
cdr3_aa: CASSIWTSGLHNEQFF

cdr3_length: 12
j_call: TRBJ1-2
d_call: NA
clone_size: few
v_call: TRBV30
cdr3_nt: TGTGCCGGCCCCAGGGATTACTATGGCTACACCTTC
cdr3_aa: CAGPRDYYGYTF

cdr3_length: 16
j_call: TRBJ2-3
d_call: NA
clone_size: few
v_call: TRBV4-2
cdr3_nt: TGTGCCAGCAGCCACACCCTTGGACAGTTTCAAGATACGCAGTATTTT
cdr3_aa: CASSHTLGQFQDTQYF

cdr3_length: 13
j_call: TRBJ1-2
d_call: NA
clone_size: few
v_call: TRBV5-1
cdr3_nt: TGCGCCAGCAGCCTTCTAGGGGGGGAAGGCTACACCTTC
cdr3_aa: CASSLLGGEGYTF

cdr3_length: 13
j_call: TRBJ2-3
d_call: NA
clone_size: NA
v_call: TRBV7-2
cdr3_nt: TGTGCCAGCAGCTTCCGCGGCGCAGATACGCAGTATTTT
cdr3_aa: CASSFRGADTQYF

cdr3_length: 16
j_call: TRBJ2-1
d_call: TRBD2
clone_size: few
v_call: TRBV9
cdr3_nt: TGTGCCAGCAGCGTCTCGACTAGCGGGGTATACAATGAGCAGTTCTTC
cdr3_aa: CASSVSTSGVYNEQFF

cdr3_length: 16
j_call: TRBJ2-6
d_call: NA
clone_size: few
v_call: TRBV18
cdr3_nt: TGTGCCAGCTCACCACAAGGGGCTACTGGGGCCAACGTCCTGACTTTC
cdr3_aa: CASSPQGATGANVLTF

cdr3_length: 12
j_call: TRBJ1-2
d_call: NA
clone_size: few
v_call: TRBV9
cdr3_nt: TGTGCCAGCAGCGCGCGGGTTCGGGGCTACACCTTC
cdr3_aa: CASSARVRGYTF

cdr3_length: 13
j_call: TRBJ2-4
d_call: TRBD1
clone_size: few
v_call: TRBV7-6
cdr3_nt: TGTGCCAGCAGCTCAGGGGGCCCGTACATTCAGTACTTC
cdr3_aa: CASSSGGPYIQYF

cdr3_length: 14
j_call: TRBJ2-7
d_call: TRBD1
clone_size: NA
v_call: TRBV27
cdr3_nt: TGTGCCAGCAGGGGACAGGGGGGCTCCTACGAGCAGTACTTC
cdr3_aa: CASRGQGGSYEQYF

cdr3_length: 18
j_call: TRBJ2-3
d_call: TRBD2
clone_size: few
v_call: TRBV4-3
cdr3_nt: TGCGCCAGCAGCCAAGATACCAGGACTAGCGGTTACACAGATACGCAGTATTTT
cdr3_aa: CASSQDTRTSGYTDTQYF

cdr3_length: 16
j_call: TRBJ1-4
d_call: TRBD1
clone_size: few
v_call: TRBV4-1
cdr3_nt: TGCGCCAGCAGCCAAGTCTGGGACAGAAGGAATGAAAAACTGTTTTTT
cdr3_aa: CASSQVWDRRNEKLFF

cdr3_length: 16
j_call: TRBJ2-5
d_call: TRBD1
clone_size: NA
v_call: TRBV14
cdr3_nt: TGTGCCAGCAGCCAAGCCGGGACAGAAATTAAAGAGACCCAGTACTTC
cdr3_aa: CASSQAGTEIKETQYF

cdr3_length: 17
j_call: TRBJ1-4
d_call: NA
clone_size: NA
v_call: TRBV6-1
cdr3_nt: TGTGCCAGCAGTGCGCCAGGGAAAACCTCAACTAATGAAAAACTGTTTTTT
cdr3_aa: CASSAPGKTSTNEKLFF

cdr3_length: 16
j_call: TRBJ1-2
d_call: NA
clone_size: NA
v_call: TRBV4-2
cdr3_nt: TGTGCCAGCAGCCAAGGTGGTCCGGGGGTTTGGCATGGCTACACCTTC
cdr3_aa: CASSQGGPGVWHGYTF

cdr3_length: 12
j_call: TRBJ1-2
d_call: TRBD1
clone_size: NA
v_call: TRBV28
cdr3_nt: TGTGCCAGCAGCGGACAGGGGCTTGGCTACACCTTC
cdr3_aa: CASSGQGLGYTF

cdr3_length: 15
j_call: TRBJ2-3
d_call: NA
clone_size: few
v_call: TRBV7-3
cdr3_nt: TGTGCCAGCAGCCCCGGGGATCGCGGAACGGATACGCAGTATTTT
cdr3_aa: CASSPGDRGTDTQYF

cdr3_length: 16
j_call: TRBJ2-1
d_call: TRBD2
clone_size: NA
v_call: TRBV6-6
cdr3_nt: TGTGCCAGCAGTCACACTAGCGGGGGGGCCGGTTATGAGCAGTTCTTC
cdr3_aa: CASSHTSGGAGYEQFF

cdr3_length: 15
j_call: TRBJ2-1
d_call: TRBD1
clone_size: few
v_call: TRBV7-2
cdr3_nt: TGTGCCAGCAGCCCAGGGGGTAGCTCCTACAATGAGCAGTTCTTC
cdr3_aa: CASSPGGSSYNEQFF

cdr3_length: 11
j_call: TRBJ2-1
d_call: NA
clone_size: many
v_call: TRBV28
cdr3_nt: TGTGCCAGCAGTTTCGAGAGGGAGCAGTTCTTC
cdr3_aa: CASSFEREQFF

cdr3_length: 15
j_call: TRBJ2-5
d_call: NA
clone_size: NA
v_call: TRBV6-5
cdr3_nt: TGTGCCAGCAGTTACTCGATCCAGGGCGAGTCGACCCAGTACTTC
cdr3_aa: CASSYSIQGESTQYF

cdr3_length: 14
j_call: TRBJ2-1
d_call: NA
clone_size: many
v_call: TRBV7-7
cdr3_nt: TGTGCCAGCAGCTTAGCACCCCAGGGCCATGAGCAGTTCTTC
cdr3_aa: CASSLAPQGHEQFF

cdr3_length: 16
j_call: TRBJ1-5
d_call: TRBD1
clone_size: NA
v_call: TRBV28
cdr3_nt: TGTGCCAGCAGTTTAATGGGACAGGGGTACAATCAGCCCCAGCATTTT
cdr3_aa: CASSLMGQGYNQPQHF

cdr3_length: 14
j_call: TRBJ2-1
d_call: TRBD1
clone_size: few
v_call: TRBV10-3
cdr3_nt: TGTGCCATCCCCGACAGGGGAAGTTTGAATGAGCAGTTCTTC
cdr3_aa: CAIPDRGSLNEQFF

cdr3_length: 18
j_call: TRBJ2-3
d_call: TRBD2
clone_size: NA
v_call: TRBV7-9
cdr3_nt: TGTGCCAGCAGCTTACGGCTTGGTGCAGCGGGGAACACAGATACGCAGTATTTT
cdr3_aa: CASSLRLGAAGNTDTQYF

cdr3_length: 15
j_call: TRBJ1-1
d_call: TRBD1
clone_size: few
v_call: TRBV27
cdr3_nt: TGTGCCAGCAGTAATAGGGTTGGGACAGACACTGAAGCTTTCTTT
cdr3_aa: CASSNRVGTDTEAFF

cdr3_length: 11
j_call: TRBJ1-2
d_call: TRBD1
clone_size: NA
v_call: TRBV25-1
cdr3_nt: TGTGCCAGCAGAGGGACAGAAGGCTACACCTTC
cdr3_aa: CASRGTEGYTF

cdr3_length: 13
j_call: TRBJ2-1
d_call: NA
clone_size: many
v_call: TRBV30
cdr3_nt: TGTGCCTGGAGTGTAAGAAGCCAGGCCGAGCAGTTCTTC
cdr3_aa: CAWSVRSQAEQFF

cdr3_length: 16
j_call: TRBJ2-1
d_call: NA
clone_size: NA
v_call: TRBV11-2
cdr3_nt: TGTGCCAGCAGCCCCCCGGGGGGCTACTCCTACAATGAGCAGTTCTTC
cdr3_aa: CASSPPGGYSYNEQFF

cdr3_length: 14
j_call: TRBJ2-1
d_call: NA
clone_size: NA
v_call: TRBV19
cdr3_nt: TGTGCCAGTACCAGGACGGGGTCCGGCAATGAGCAGTTCTTC
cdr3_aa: CASTRTGSGNEQFF

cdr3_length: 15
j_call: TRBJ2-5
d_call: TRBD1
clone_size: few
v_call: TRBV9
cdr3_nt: TGTGCCAGCAGCGTAGCCAGGACAGGCCAAGAGACCCAGTACTTC
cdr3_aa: CASSVARTGQETQYF

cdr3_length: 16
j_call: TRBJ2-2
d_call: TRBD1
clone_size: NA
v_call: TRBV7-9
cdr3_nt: TGTGCCAGCAGCTCCCGCGCAGGGGGGAACACCGGGGAGCTGTTTTTT
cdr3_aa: CASSSRAGGNTGELFF

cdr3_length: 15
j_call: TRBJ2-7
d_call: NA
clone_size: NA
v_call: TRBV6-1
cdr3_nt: TGTGCCAGCAGTGAAATAACGGGGAGCTCCTACGAGCAGTACTTC
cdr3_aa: CASSEITGSSYEQYF

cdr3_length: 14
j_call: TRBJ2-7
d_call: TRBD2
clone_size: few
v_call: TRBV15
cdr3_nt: TGTGCCACCAGCCGAAGCGGGGGGCTTTACGAGCAGTACTTC
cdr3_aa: CATSRSGGLYEQYF